The clone carrying this TCR beta chain was found a few times. Its antigen is unknown. This CDR3 comprises 14 residues. Germline V gene sequence: CDR1 SNHLY, CDR2 FYNNEI. Trimming removed 0 bases from V and 4 bases from J, with 9 bases in between. The data belong to a study of T cell responses to AZD1222 COVID-19 vaccine. Study observations and caveats: Seropositivity was recorded at baseline in only a handful of AZD1222 recipients. There were repertoire samples only from the period after the peak T cell response. Nearly half of unique spike-specific TCRs reportedly avoided B.1.351 and B.1.1.7 mutated regions.

Using immunoSEQ multiplex PCR, the repertoire was profiled, and TCRdb retains in-frame clones only, with some absent. Here the sample spans roughly 100,000 clones, 70% to 90% being singletons. This clonotype originated in an adult in good health. Sample: peripheral blood, taken on day 0 of AZD1222 vaccination. The rearrangement links TRBV2 to TRBJ1-2; no definite D call. CDR3 region: CASSEASRSYGYTF. The CDR3 region has the DNA TGTGCCAGCAGTGAAGCGTCGAGAAGCTATGGCTACACCTTC.